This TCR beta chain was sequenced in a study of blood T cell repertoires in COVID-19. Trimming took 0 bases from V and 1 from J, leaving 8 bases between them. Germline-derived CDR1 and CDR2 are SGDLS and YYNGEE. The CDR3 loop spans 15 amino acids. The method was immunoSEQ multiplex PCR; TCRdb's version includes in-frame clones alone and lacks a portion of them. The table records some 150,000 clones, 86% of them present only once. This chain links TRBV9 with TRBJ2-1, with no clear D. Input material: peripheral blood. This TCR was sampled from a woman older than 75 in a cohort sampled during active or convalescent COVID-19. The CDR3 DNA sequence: TGTGCCAGCAGCGTAGATCCCCAGTCCTACAATGAGCAGTTCTTC. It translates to CASSVDPQSYNEQFF. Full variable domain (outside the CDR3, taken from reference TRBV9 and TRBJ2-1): DSGVTQTPKHLITATGQRVTLRCSPRSGDLSVYWYQQSLDQGLQFLIQYYNGEERAKGNILERFSAQQFPDLHSELNLSSLELGDSALYFCASSVDPQSYNEQFFGPGTRLTVL.